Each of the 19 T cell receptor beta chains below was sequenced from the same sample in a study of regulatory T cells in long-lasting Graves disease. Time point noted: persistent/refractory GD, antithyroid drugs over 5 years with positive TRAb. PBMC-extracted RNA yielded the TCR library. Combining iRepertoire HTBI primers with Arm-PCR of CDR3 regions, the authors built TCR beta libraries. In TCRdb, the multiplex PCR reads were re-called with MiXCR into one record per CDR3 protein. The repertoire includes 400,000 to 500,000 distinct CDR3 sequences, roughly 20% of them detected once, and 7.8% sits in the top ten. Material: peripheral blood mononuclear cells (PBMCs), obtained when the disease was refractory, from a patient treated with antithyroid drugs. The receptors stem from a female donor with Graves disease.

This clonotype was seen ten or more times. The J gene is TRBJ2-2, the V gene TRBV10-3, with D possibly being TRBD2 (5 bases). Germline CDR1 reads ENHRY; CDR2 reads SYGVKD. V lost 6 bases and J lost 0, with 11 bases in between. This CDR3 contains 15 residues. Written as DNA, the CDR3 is TGTGCCATCAGGACAACTAGGGCGAACACCGGGGAGCTGTTTTTT. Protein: CAIRTTRANTGELFF.

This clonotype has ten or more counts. The DNA of the CDR3 is TGTGCCAGCAGACTAGCGGGGAACTACGAGCAGTACTTC. The encoded protein is CASRLAGNYEQYF. The chain couples TRBV7-2 to TRBJ2-7; 10 nucleotides match TRBD2. Germline loops: CDR1 SGHTA, CDR2 FQGNSA. This CDR3 spans 13 amino acids. The V segment lost 6 bases and the J segment 3 bases; nucleotides outside the gene matches: 2.

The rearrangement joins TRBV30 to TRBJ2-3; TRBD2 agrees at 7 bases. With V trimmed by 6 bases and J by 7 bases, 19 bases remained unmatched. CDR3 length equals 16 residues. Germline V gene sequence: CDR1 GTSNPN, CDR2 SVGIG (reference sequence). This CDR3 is CACLTSQRGVSHTQYF. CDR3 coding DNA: TGTGCCTGCCTAACATCTCAGCGGGGAGTCTCACATACGCAGTATTTT.

This CDR3 is CASSPYRGGAHDTQYF. In DNA, the CDR3 is TGCGCCAGCAGTCCTTACAGGGGAGGGGCACATGATACGCAGTATTTT. This chain links TRBV5-1 with TRBJ2-3; tentatively, D is TRBD1 or TRBD2 (7 bases each). From germline, CDR1 is SGHRS and CDR2 YFSETQ. The V end lost 5 bases, the J end lost 6 bases, and 22 bases lay between the germline ends. This CDR3 has 16 residues.

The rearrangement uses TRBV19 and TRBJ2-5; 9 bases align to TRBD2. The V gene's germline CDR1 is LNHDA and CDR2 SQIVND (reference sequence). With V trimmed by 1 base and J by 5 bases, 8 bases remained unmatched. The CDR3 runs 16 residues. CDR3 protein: CASSIARREGRETQYF. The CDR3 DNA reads TGTGCCAGTAGTATAGCTCGGCGGGAGGGCCGCGAGACCCAGTACTTC.

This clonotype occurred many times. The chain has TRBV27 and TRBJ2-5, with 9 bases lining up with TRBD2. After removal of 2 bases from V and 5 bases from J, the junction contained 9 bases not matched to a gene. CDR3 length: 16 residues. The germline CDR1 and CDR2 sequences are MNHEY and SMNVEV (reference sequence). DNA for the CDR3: TGTGCCAGCAGTTTAGCATCGGCGGGAGGGCGGGAGACCCAGTACTTC. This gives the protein CASSLASAGGRETQYF.

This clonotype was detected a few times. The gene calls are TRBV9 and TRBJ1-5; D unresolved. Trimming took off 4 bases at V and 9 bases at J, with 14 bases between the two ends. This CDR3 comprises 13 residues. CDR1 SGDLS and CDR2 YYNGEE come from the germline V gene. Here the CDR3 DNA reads TGTGCCAGCAGCACCGACGGGGAAGGGCCCCAGCATTTT. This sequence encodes CASSTDGEGPQHF.

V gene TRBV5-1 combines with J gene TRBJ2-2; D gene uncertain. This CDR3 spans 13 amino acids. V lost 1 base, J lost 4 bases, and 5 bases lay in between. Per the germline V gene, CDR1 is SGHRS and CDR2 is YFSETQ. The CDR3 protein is CASSLPSTGELFF. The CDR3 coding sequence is TGCGCCAGCAGCTTGCCGAGCACCGGGGAGCTGTTTTTT. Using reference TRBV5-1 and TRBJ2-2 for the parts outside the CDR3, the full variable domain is KAGVTQTPRYLIKTRGQQVTLSCSPISGHRSVSWYQQTPGQGLQFLFEYFSETQRNKGNFPGRFSGRQFSNSRSEMNVSTLELGDSALYLCASSLPSTGELFFGEGSRLTVL.

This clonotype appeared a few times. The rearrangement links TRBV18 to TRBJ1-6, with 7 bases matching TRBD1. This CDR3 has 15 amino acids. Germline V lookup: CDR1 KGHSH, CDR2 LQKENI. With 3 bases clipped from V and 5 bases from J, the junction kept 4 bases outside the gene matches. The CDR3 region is CASSPLQGDNSPLHF. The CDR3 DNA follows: TGTGCCAGCTCACCCCTCCAGGGGGATAATTCACCCCTCCACTTT.

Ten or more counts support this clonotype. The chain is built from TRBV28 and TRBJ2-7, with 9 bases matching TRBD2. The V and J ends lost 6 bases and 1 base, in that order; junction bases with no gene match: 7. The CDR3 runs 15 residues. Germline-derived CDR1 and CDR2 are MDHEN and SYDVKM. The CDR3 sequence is CASSQLAGSSYEQYF. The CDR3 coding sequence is TGTGCCAGCAGCCAACTAGCGGGCTCATCCTACGAGCAGTACTTC.

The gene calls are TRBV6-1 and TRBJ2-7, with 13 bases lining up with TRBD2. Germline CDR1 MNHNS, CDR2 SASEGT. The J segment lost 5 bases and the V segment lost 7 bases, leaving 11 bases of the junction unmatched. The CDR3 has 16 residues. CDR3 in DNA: TGTGCCAGCAAGCTGGGACTAGCGGGAAACCCCCACGAGCAGTACTTC. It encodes CASKLGLAGNPHEQYF.

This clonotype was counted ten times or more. CDR3 sequence reads: CASSENGLQETQYF. The CDR3 nucleotides read TGTGCCAGCAGTGAAAACGGGTTACAAGAGACCCAGTACTTC. J is TRBJ2-5 and V is TRBV12-3 or TRBV12-4, with D unclear. Between the trimmed V and J ends, which lost 5 bases and 2 bases, there was a span of 12 bases. The CDR3 consists of 14 residues.

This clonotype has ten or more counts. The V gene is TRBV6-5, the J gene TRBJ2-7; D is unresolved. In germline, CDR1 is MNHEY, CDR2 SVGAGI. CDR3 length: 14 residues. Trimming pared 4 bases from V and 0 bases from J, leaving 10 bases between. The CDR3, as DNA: TGTGCCAGCAGTTCCAGGCCAAGCTCCTACGAGCAGTACTTC. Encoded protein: CASSSRPSSYEQYF.

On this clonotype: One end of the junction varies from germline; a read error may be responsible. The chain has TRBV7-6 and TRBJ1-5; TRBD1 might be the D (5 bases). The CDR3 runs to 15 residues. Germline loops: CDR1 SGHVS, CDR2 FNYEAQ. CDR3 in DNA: TGTGCCTGCAGCTTGACGACAGATAGCAATCAGCCCCAGCATTTT. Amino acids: CACSLTTDSNQPQHF.

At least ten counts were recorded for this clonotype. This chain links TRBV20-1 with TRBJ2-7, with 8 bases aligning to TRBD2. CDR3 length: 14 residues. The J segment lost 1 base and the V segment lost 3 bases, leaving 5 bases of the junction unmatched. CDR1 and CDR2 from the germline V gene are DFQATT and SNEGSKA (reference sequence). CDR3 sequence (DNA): TGCAGTGCTAGTAGCGGGACTGGTTCCTACGAGCAGTACTTC. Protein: CSASSGTGSYEQYF.

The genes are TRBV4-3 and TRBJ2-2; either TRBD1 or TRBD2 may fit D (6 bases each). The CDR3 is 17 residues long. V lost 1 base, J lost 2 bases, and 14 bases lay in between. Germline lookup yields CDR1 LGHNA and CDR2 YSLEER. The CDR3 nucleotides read TGCGCCAGCAGCCAAGTTGGAGGGGGACACAACACCGGGGAGCTGTTTTTT. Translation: CASSQVGGGHNTGELFF.

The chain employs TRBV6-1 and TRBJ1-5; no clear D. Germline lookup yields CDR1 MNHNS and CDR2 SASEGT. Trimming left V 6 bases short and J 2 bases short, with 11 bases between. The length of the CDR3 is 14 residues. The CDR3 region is CASRAGSGNQPQHF. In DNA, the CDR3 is TGTGCCAGCAGGGCGGGGTCCGGCAATCAGCCCCAGCATTTT.

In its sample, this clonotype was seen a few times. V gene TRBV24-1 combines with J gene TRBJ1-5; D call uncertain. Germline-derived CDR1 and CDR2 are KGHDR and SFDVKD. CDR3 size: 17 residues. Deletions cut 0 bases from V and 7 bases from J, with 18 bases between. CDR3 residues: CATSDLINRGSGQPQHF. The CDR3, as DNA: TGTGCCACCAGTGATTTGATTAATCGGGGATCGGGACAGCCCCAGCATTTT.

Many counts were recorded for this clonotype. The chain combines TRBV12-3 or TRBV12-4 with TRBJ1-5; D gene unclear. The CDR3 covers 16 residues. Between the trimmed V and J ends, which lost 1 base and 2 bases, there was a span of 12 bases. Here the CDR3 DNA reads TGTGCCAGCAGTTTAGTGGTCGGGGATGGCAATCAGCCCCAGCATTTT. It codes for CASSLVVGDGNQPQHF.